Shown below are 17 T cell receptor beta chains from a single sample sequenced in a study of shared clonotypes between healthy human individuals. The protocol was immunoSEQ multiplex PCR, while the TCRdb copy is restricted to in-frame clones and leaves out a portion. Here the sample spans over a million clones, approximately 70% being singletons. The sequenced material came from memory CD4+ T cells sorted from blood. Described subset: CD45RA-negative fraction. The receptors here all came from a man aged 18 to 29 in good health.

CDR3 residues: CASSMGVQETQYF. The CDR3 nucleotides are TGTGCCAGCAGTATGGGAGTACAAGAGACCCAGTACTTC. The chain employs TRBV11-3 and TRBJ2-5; D possibly corresponds to TRBD2 (5 bases). V dropped 6 bases and J dropped 2 bases, with 10 bases sitting between them. This CDR3 contains 13 residues. Germline assignment: CDR1 SGHNT and CDR2 YENEEA.

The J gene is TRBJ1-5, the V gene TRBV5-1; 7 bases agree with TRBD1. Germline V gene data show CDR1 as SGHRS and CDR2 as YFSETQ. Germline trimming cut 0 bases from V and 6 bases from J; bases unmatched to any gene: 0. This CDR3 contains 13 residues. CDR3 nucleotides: TGCGCCAGCAGCTTGGAGGGGGCTCAGCCCCAGCATTTT. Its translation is CASSLEGAQPQHF.

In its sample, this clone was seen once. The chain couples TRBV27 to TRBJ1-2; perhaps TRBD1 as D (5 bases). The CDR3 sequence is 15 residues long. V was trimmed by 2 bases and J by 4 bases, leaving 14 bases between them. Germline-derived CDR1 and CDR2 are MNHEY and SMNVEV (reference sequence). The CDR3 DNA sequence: TGTGCCAGCAGTTTACGCAGGGAGGGAGCCTATGGCTACACCTTC. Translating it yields CASSLRREGAYGYTF.

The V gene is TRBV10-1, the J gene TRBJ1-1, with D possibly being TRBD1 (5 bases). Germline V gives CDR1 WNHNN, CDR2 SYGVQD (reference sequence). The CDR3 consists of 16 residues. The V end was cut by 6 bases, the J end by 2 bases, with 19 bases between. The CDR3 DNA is TGCGCCAGCAGCACAGGCCGACTTGTCGGTAACACTGAAGCTTTCTTT. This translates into CASSTGRLVGNTEAFF.

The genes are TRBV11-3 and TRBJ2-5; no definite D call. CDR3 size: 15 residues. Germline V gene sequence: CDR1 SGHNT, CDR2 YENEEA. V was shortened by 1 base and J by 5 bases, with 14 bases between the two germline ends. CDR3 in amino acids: CASSLGPSPEETQYF. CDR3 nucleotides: TGTGCCAGCAGCTTAGGCCCCTCTCCGGAGGAGACCCAGTACTTC.

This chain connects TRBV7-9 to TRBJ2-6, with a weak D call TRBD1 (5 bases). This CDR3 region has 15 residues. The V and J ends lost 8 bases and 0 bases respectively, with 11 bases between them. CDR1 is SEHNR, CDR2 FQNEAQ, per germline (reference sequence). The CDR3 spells CASVRALSGANVLTF. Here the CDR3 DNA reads TGTGCCAGCGTCAGGGCACTCTCTGGGGCCAACGTCCTGACTTTC.

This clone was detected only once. The CDR3 bases are TGTGCCAGCAGACACTACGAGCAGTACTTC. Its protein product is CASRHYEQYF. V is TRBV27 and J is TRBJ2-7; D is uncertain. This CDR3 has 10 residues. Trimming removed 6 bases at V and 3 bases at J, with 3 bases between. Germline loops: CDR1 MNHEY, CDR2 SMNVEV (reference sequence).

CDR3: CASSLRDTPLHF. In nucleotides, the CDR3 is TGTGCCAGCAGTCTTAGGGACACACCCCTCCACTTT. This chain connects TRBV28 to TRBJ1-6; possibly TRBD1 for D (6 bases). The CDR3 runs 12 residues. CDR1 MDHEN and CDR2 SYDVKM come from the germline V gene. The germline V and J ends were trimmed by 5 bases and 11 bases, with 10 bases remaining between them.

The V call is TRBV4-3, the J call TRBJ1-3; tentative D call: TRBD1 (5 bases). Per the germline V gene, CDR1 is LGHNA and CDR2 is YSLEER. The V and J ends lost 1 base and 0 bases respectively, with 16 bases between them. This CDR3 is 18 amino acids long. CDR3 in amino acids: CASSQAANQGVSGNTIYF. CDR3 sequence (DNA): TGCGCCAGCAGCCAAGCGGCGAACCAGGGCGTCTCTGGAAACACCATATATTTT.

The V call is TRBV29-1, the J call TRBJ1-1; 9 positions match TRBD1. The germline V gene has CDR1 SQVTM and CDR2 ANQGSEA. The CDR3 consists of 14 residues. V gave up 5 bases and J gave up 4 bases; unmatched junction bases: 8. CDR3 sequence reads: CSVRTGVGGTEAFF. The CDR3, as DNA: TGCAGCGTTCGGACAGGGGTAGGCGGCACTGAAGCTTTCTTT.

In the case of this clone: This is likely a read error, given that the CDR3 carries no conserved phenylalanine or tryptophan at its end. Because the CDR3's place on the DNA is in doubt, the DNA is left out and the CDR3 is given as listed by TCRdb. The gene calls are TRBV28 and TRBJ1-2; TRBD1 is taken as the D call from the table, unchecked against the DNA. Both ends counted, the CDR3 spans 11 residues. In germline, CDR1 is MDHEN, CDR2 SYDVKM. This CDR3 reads CASNSLQRTEV.

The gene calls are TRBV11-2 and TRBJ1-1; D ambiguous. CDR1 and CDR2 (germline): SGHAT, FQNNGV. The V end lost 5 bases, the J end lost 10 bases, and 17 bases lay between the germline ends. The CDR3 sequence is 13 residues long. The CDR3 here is CASSPPTGSRAFF. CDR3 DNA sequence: TGTGCCAGCAGCCCGCCTACCGGCTCGCGAGCTTTCTTT. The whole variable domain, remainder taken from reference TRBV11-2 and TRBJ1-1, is EAGVAQSPRYKIIEKRQSVAFWCNPISGHATLYWYQQILGQGPKLLIQFQNNGVVDDSQLPKDRFSAERLKGVDSTLKIQPAKLEDSAVYLCASSPPTGSRAFFGQGTRLTVV.

The chain's CDR3 is CASRRGTSGSIGNEQFF. The DNA for the CDR3 is TGTGCCAGCAGACGAGGCACTAGCGGGAGTATTGGCAATGAGCAGTTCTTC. The chain employs TRBV7-2 and TRBJ2-1, with 11 bases fitting TRBD2. V dropped 6 bases and J dropped 6; count of bases not matched to a gene: 13. This CDR3 region has 17 residues. Germline V gene lookup returns CDR1 SGHTA and CDR2 FQGNSA.

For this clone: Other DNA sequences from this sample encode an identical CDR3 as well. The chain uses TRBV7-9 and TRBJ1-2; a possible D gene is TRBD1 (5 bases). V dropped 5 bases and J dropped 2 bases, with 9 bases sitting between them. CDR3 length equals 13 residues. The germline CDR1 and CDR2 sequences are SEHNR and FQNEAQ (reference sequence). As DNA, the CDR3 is TGTGCCAGCAGCCCGACAGCAAACTATGGCTACACCTTC. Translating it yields CASSPTANYGYTF.

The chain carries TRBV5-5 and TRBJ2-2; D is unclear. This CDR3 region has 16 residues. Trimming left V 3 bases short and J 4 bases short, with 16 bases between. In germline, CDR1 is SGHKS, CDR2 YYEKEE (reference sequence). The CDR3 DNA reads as TGTGCCAGCAGCTCCTTGGAAGTTTGGGGCACCGGGGAGCTGTTTTTT. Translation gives CASSSLEVWGTGELFF.

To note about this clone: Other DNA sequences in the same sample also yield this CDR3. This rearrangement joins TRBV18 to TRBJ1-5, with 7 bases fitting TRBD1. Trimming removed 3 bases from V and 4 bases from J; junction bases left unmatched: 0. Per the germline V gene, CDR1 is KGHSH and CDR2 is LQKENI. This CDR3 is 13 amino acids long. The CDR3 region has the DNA TGTGCCAGCTCACCGGGACAGAATCAGCCCCAGCATTTT. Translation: CASSPGQNQPQHF. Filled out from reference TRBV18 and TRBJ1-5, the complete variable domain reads NAGVMQNPRHLVRRRGQEARLRCSPMKGHSHVYWYRQLPEEGLKFMVYLQKENIIDESGMPKERFSAEFPKEGPSILRIQQVVRGDSAAYFCASSPGQNQPQHFGDGTRLSIL.

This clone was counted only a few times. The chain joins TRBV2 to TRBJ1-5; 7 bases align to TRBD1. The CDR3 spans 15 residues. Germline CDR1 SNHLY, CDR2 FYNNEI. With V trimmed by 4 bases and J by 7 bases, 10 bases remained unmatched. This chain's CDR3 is CASSGGGGEGQPQHF. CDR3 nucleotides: TGTGCCAGCAGTGGGGGAGGGGGCGAGGGACAGCCCCAGCATTTT.